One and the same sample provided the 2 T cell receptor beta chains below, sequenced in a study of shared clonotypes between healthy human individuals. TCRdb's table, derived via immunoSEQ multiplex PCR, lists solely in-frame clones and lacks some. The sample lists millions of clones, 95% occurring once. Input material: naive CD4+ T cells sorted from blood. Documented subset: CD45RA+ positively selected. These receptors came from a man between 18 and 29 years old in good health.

CDR3 sequence reads: CASSTGFLSSYEQYF. DNA for the CDR3: TGTGCCAGTAGTACAGGATTCCTGAGCTCCTACGAGCAGTACTTC. V and J are TRBV19 and TRBJ2-7, with D unresolved. V lost 4 bases and J 0 bases, leaving 13 bases between the germline ends. Germline lookup yields CDR1 LNHDA and CDR2 SQIVND (reference sequence). The CDR3 runs 15 residues.

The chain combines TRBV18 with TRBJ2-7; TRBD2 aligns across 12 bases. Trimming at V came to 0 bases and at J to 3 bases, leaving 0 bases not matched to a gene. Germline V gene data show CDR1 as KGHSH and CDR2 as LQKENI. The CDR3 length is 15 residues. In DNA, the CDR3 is TGTGCCAGCTCACCACCGACTAGCGGGAGCTACGAGCAGTACTTC. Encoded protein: CASSPPTSGSYEQYF.